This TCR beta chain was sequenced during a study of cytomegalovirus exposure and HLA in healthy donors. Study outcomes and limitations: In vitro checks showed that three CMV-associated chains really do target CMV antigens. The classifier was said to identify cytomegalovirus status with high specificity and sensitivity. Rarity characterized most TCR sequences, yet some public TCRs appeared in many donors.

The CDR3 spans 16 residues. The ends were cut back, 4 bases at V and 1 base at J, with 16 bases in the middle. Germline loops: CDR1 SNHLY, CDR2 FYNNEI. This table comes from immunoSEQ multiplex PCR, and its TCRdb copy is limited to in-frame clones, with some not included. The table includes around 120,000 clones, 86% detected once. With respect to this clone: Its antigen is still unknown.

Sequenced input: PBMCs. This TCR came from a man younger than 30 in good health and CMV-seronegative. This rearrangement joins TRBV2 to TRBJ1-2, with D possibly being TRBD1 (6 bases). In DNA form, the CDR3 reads TGTGCCAGCAGTGCCTGGACAGAACAATTTAACTATGGCTACACCTTC. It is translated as CASSAWTEQFNYGYTF.